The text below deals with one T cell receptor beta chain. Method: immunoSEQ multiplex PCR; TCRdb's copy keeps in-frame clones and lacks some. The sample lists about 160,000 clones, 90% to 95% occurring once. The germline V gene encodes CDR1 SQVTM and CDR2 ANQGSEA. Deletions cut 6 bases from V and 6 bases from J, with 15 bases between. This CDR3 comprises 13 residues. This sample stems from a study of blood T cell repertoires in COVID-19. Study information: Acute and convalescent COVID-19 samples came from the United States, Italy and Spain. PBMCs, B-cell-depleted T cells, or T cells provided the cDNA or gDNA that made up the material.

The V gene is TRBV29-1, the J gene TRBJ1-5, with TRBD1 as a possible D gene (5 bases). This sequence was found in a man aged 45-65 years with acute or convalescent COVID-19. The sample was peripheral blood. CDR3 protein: CSVIAGSGQPQHF. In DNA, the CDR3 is TGCAGCGTCATTGCAGGGTCTGGTCAGCCCCAGCATTTT.